This is a list of T cell receptor beta chains from one sample in a study of shared clonotypes between healthy human individuals. TCRdb keeps only in-frame clones here, not all; method: immunoSEQ multiplex PCR. The data contain over a million clones, 96% of them singletons. The sample was naive CD4+ T cells sorted from blood. These TCRs come from a man under 40 in good health. Each CDR3 is given with its conserved first and last residue. Fields, in order: CDR3 protein, CDR3 DNA, V gene, clone size, J gene, D gene. The D gene is left open where the match is weak. Only part of the rows carry a size: once, few, many, or a class if the clone is expanded.

CDR3aa: CASSLTTYEQYF
CDR3nt: TGTGCCAGCAGCTTGACCACCTACGAGCAGTACTTC
v_gene: TRBV19
abundance: NA
j_gene: TRBJ2-7
d_gene: NA

CDR3aa: CASSEERHSYEQYF
CDR3nt: TGTGCCAGCAGTGAAGAGCGTCACTCCTACGAGCAGTACTTC
v_gene: TRBV6-1
abundance: NA
j_gene: TRBJ2-7
d_gene: NA

CDR3aa: CASSQTGPGELFF
CDR3nt: TGTGCCAGCAGTCAAACAGGGCCCGGGGAGCTGTTTTTT
v_gene: TRBV7-9
abundance: NA
j_gene: TRBJ2-2
d_gene: NA

CDR3aa: CSVEGVPLASTADTQYF
CDR3nt: TGCAGCGTTGAAGGTGTCCCGCTAGCGAGCACCGCAGATACGCAGTATTTT
v_gene: TRBV29-1
abundance: NA
j_gene: TRBJ2-3
d_gene: NA

CDR3aa: CASSLDTNTEAFF
CDR3nt: TGTGCCAGCAGCTTAGATACAAACACTGAAGCTTTCTTT
v_gene: TRBV11-2
abundance: NA
j_gene: TRBJ1-1
d_gene: NA

CDR3aa: CASSRGQGAYNEQFF
CDR3nt: TGTGCCAGCAGTAGGGGACAGGGGGCCTACAATGAGCAGTTCTTC
v_gene: TRBV2
abundance: NA
j_gene: TRBJ2-1
d_gene: TRBD1

CDR3aa: CASTLGGQGVGEQFF
CDR3nt: TGTGCCAGCACGCTCGGGGGACAGGGAGTCGGTGAGCAGTTCTTC
v_gene: TRBV6-5
abundance: once
j_gene: TRBJ2-1
d_gene: TRBD1

CDR3aa: CASRIDTDTQYF
CDR3nt: TGTGCCAGCAGAATAGACACAGATACGCAGTATTTT
v_gene: TRBV5-4
abundance: NA
j_gene: TRBJ2-3
d_gene: NA

CDR3aa: CASSPRQGGGQPQHF
CDR3nt: TGTGCCAGCAGTCCAAGACAGGGAGGAGGACAGCCCCAGCATTTT
v_gene: TRBV2
abundance: NA
j_gene: TRBJ1-5
d_gene: TRBD1

CDR3aa: CASSLEYRDSTGELFF
CDR3nt: TGCGCCAGCAGCTTGGAGTACAGGGATAGCACCGGGGAGCTGTTTTTT
v_gene: TRBV5-1
abundance: NA
j_gene: TRBJ2-2
d_gene: NA

CDR3aa: CASSQDLQETQYF
CDR3nt: TGTGCCAGCAGCCAAGACCTTCAAGAGACCCAGTACTTC
v_gene: TRBV14
abundance: NA
j_gene: TRBJ2-5
d_gene: NA

CDR3aa: CASSMAGTTYEQYF
CDR3nt: TGTGCCAGTAGTATGGCGGGAACGACCTACGAGCAGTACTTC
v_gene: TRBV19
abundance: NA
j_gene: TRBJ2-7
d_gene: NA

CDR3aa: CAITRTSGRLADTQYF
CDR3nt: TGTGCCATCACCCGGACTAGCGGGAGACTCGCAGATACGCAGTATTTT
v_gene: TRBV10-3
abundance: NA
j_gene: TRBJ2-3
d_gene: TRBD2

CDR3aa: CASKDTLFDQELFF
CDR3nt: TGTGCCAGTAAAGACACCCTGTTTGACCAGGAGCTGTTTTTT
v_gene: TRBV6-5
abundance: NA
j_gene: TRBJ2-2
d_gene: NA

CDR3aa: CASSGGSYEQYF
CDR3nt: TGTGCCAGCAGCGGCGGATCCTACGAGCAGTACTTC
v_gene: TRBV27
abundance: once
j_gene: TRBJ2-7
d_gene: NA

CDR3aa: CANSTGVRPGELFF
CDR3nt: TGTGCCAATTCGACCGGGGTCCGGCCCGGGGAGCTGTTTTTT
v_gene: TRBV9
abundance: NA
j_gene: TRBJ2-2
d_gene: NA

CDR3aa: CAISERRGQGAGELFF
CDR3nt: TGTGCCATCAGTGAGAGAAGGGGGCAGGGAGCCGGGGAGCTGTTTTTT
v_gene: TRBV10-3
abundance: NA
j_gene: TRBJ2-2
d_gene: TRBD1

CDR3aa: CASSRTTGTGPYEQYF
CDR3nt: TGTGCCAGCAGCAGAACGACCGGGACAGGCCCCTACGAGCAGTACTTC
v_gene: TRBV28
abundance: few
j_gene: TRBJ2-7
d_gene: TRBD1

CDR3aa: CASNLAGLYEQYF
CDR3nt: TGTGCCAGCAACCTAGCGGGATTATACGAGCAGTACTTC
v_gene: TRBV2
abundance: once
j_gene: TRBJ2-7
d_gene: TRBD2

CDR3aa: CASRPPSSYEQYF
CDR3nt: TGCGCCAGCCGTCCGCCCTCGTCCTACGAGCAGTACTTC
v_gene: TRBV5-1
abundance: NA
j_gene: TRBJ2-7
d_gene: NA

CDR3aa: CAISVGIEGGADTQYF
CDR3nt: TGTGCCATCAGTGTAGGTATTGAAGGGGGCGCAGATACGCAGTATTTT
v_gene: TRBV10-3
abundance: NA
j_gene: TRBJ2-3
d_gene: TRBD1

CDR3aa: CASSLDFQRARGADTQYF
CDR3nt: TGTGCCAGCAGCTTAGATTTCCAAAGGGCTAGGGGAGCAGATACGCAGTATTTT
v_gene: TRBV11-3
abundance: NA
j_gene: TRBJ2-3
d_gene: NA

CDR3aa: CASSEAPPRGLAPLQETQYF
CDR3nt: TGTGCCAGCAGTGAAGCTCCCCCCCGAGGACTAGCACCCTTACAAGAGACCCAGTACTTC
v_gene: TRBV6-1
abundance: NA
j_gene: TRBJ2-5
d_gene: TRBD2

CDR3aa: CASSVSAGSSYEQYF
CDR3nt: TGTGCCAGCAGCGTATCAGCTGGCAGCTCCTACGAGCAGTACTTC
v_gene: TRBV9
abundance: NA
j_gene: TRBJ2-7
d_gene: NA